The clone carrying this T cell receptor (beta chain) was observed once. Profiling relied on immunoSEQ multiplex PCR, and the TCRdb table lists in-frame clones only, not all of them. The table lists 120,000 or so clones, around 81% of them singletons, with roughly a sixth in the top ten. The data originate from a study of blood T cell repertoires in COVID-19. This CDR3 region has 14 residues. With 7 bases clipped from V and 3 bases from J, the junction kept 6 bases outside the gene matches. The germline CDR1 and CDR2 sequences are MDHEN and SYDVKM. The receptor was derived from a man in his thirties or forties with COVID-19, enrolled during active disease. Sequenced sample: peripheral blood. J is TRBJ2-5 and V is TRBV28; 9 bases fit TRBD1. The CDR3, as DNA: TGTGCCAGCACCACGGGACAGGGCGAAGAGACCCAGTACTTC. It is translated as CASTTGQGEETQYF. The full variable domain, its missing parts supplied by reference TRBV28 and TRBJ2-5, is DVKVTQSSRYLVKRTGEKVFLECVQDMDHENMFWYRQDPGLGLRLIYFSYDVKMKEKGDIPEGYSVSREKKERFSLILESASTNQTSMYLCASTTGQGEETQYFGPGTRLLVL.